This TCR beta chain was identified in a study of blood T cells in healthy people across ages. In this sample, this clonotype turned up a few times. Germline V gene lookup returns CDR1 SGHTA and CDR2 FQGNSA. Trimming left V 3 bases short and J 11 bases short, with 16 bases between. The CDR3 totals 13 residues. Then a second PCR, running roughly 7 to 11 cycles, was carried out with a sample-barcoded 5' primer and a J-beta primer mix. Every molecule of cDNA carried a tag from a template-switch adaptor with 12 random nucleotides. Each CDR3 protein gets one entry after TCRdb re-called the 5' RACE reads with MiXCR. Of 1.5 million or so distinct CDR3 sequences listed, 35% to 45% were seen once; the top ten hold more than 4%.

Sequencing was performed on blood. The sequence was collected from a woman in her late teens or twenties in good health. This chain joins TRBV7-2 and TRBJ2-5, with D unresolved. This CDR3 reads CASSLAPSDEQYF. CDR3 nucleotide sequence: TGTGCCAGCAGCTTGGCCCCCTCGGATGAGCAGTACTTC.